Listed below are T cell receptor beta chains from one sample, sequenced in a study of T cell repertoires in cytomegalovirus infection. Each CDR3 protein is one row after TCRdb ran MiXCR on the reads. The table records about 770,000 distinct CDR3 sequences, 25% to 35% of them present only once. Their target antigens are unknown. Here the sequenced sample was cultured CD8+ T cells from PBMCs, taken from culture after CMV antigen stimulation. These receptors came from a human donor in good health (CMV status not recorded). Some clones in this sample may be carry-over from other donors' samples. Each CDR3 is given with its conserved first and last residue. Fields, in order: J gene, D gene, clone size, V gene, CDR3 protein, CDR3 DNA. The D gene is left open where the match is weak. Size values are once, few and many counts, or a class for expanded clones, and some rows have none.

TRBJ1-1	TRBD1	.	TRBV27	CASQQGENTEAFF	TGTGCCAGCCAACAGGGGGAGAACACTGAAGCTTTCTTT
TRBJ1-2	.	.	TRBV7-9	CASTITGSNYGYTF	TGTGCCAGCACCATCACAGGGAGTAACTATGGCTACACCTTC
TRBJ1-1	.	few	TRBV7-6	CASSPATGLNTEAFF	TGTGCCAGCAGCCCCGCGACAGGACTGAACACTGAAGCTTTCTTT
TRBJ2-1	.	many	TRBV7-8	CASSPHVPYNEQFF	TGTGCCAGCAGCCCCCATGTCCCCTACAATGAGCAGTTCTTC
TRBJ1-5	.	many	TRBV7-2	CASSAKPIGHSNQPQHF	TGTGCCAGCAGCGCAAAGCCTATTGGACACAGCAATCAGCCCCAGCATTTT
TRBJ2-3	TRBD1	few	TRBV5-1	CASSGGQGQTDTQYF	TGCGCCAGCAGCGGGGGACAGGGGCAAACAGATACGCAGTATTTT
TRBJ1-5	.	many	TRBV27	CASSFVGNQPQHF	TGTGCCAGCAGTTTTGTGGGCAATCAGCCCCAGCATTTT
TRBJ1-5	.	few	TRBV19	CASSPGGPTVLFSNQPQHF	TGTGCCAGTAGTCCTGGGGGGCCGACCGTGTTGTTTAGCAATCAGCCCCAGCATTTT
TRBJ2-1	TRBD2	few	TRBV18	CASSPGLAGAETIHNEQFF	TGTGCCAGCTCACCAGGACTAGCGGGGGCCGAAACTATCCACAATGAGCAGTTCTTC
TRBJ2-1	.	.	TRBV6-8	CASRGGVLLPNNEQFF	TGTGCCAGCAGGGGCGGGGTCCTACTCCCGAACAATGAGCAGTTCTTC
TRBJ1-2	TRBD1	few	TRBV19	CASSHKGAHGYTF	TGTGCCAGTAGTCATAAGGGGGCCCATGGCTACACCTTC
TRBJ2-7	TRBD1	few	TRBV7-6	CASSTGQGNSEQYF	TGTGCCAGCAGCACGGGACAGGGTAATTCCGAGCAGTACTTC
TRBJ1-2	.	few	TRBV14	CASSQDTADYGYTF	TGTGCCAGCAGCCAAGATACAGCGGACTATGGCTACACCTTC
TRBJ1-1	.	.	TRBV27	CASSFLTYTEAFF	TGTGCCAGCAGTTTTCTTACCTACACTGAAGCTTTCTTT
TRBJ1-5	.	.	TRBV19	CASSLGTAGPQHF	TGTGCCAGTAGTTTGGGGACTGCTGGGCCCCAGCATTTT
TRBJ2-5	TRBD1	.	TRBV19	CASADSSTRDSSQETQYF	TGTGCCAGTGCGGATTCTTCAACCCGGGACAGTAGTCAAGAGACCCAGTACTTC
TRBJ2-1	TRBD2	few	TRBV9	CASSVTSGVYNEQFF	TGTGCCAGCAGCGTTACTAGCGGGGTTTACAATGAGCAGTTCTTC
TRBJ1-2	.	few	TRBV6-2/TRBV6-3	CASNLTPPGHQSGYTF	TGTGCCAGCAACCTTACCCCACCGGGACATCAGAGCGGCTACACCTTC
TRBJ1-4	TRBD1	.	TRBV7-9	CASSPRTGPTGKLFF	TGTGCCAGCAGCCCCCGGACAGGCCCTACGGGAAAACTGTTTTTT
TRBJ2-3	.	few	TRBV7-9	CASSLVTGATDTQYF	TGTGCCAGCAGCTTAGTAACGGGGGCCACAGATACGCAGTATTTT
TRBJ2-1	TRBD1	.	TRBV6-1	CASSYLGQEQFF	TGTGCCAGCAGCTATCTGGGACAGGAGCAGTTCTTC
TRBJ2-2	.	few	TRBV6-5	CATSYEGYTGELFF	TGTGCCACCTCCTACGAGGGCTACACCGGGGAGCTGTTTTTT
TRBJ1-6	.	.	TRBV6-2/TRBV6-3	CASSYSGGRSPLHF	TGTGCCAGCAGTTACTCGGGGGGGAGATCACCCCTCCACTTT
TRBJ1-2	.	few	TRBV27	CASSSVGTGGRTYGYTF	TGTGCCAGCAGCTCAGTTGGTACCGGCGGGCGGACCTATGGCTACACCTTC
TRBJ2-1	.	many	TRBV7-9	CASSQTSRGGNEQFF	TGTGCCAGCAGCCAAACTAGCAGGGGGGGCAATGAGCAGTTCTTC
TRBJ1-1	TRBD1	.	TRBV5-1	CASSLKPRTGSNTEAFF	TGCGCCAGCAGCTTGAAACCAAGGACAGGGTCGAACACTGAAGCTTTCTTT
TRBJ1-6	.	.	TRBV2	CASRQDFSYNSPLHF	TGTGCCAGCAGACAGGATTTCTCCTATAATTCACCCCTCCACTTT
TRBJ2-2	.	many	TRBV27	CASSTHRLGELFF	TGTGCCAGCAGTACCCACAGGCTCGGGGAGCTGTTTTTT
TRBJ2-1	.	.	TRBV19	CASSWGDRQSSYNEQFF	TGTGCCAGTAGCTGGGGGGACAGACAGAGCTCCTACAATGAGCAGTTCTTC
TRBJ2-1	TRBD1	few	TRBV4-3	CASSQEGTDNEQFF	TGCGCCAGCAGCCAAGAGGGGACAGACAATGAGCAGTTCTTC
TRBJ2-7	TRBD2	many	TRBV7-6	CASSLLAGPYEQYF	TGTGCCAGCAGCTTACTAGCGGGTCCCTACGAGCAGTACTTC
TRBJ2-7	.	.	TRBV7-9	CASSRDIAGYEQYF	TGTGCCAGCAGCCGAGACATCGCGGGATACGAGCAGTACTTC
TRBJ2-1	.	once	TRBV5-5	CASSVTLPFLDNNEQFF	TGTGCCAGCAGCGTGACCCTGCCCTTCCTGGATAACAATGAGCAGTTCTTC
TRBJ2-1	TRBD2	.	TRBV14	CASSQDGLAGRIYNEQFF	TGTGCCAGCAGCCAAGATGGACTAGCGGGGCGAATATACAATGAGCAGTTCTTC
TRBJ2-5	.	many	TRBV12-3/TRBV12-4	CASRSVQETQYF	TGTGCCAGCAGATCTGTCCAAGAGACCCAGTACTTC
TRBJ1-1	TRBD1	few	TRBV27	CASSPSGQGPEAFF	TGTGCCAGCAGCCCTTCCGGACAGGGCCCTGAAGCTTTCTTT
TRBJ2-1	.	many	TRBV12-3/TRBV12-4	CASSPVGNEQFF	TGTGCCAGCAGTCCGGTGGGTAATGAGCAGTTCTTC
TRBJ1-2	.	.	TRBV6-6	CASIPPGGGYTF	TGTGCCAGCATTCCACCAGGTGGAGGCTACACCTTC
TRBJ2-5	.	.	TRBV11-2	CASSLTALREGTQETQYF	TGTGCCAGCAGCCTAACTGCTTTAAGGGAAGGGACGCAAGAGACCCAGTACTTC
TRBJ1-5	TRBD1	few	TRBV19	CASSSARQGPYQPQHF	TGTGCCAGTAGTTCCGCCCGACAGGGACCTTATCAGCCCCAGCATTTT
TRBJ2-1	.	.	TRBV7-6	CASSFTGGKAEQFF	TGTGCCAGCAGCTTTACCGGCGGGAAGGCTGAGCAGTTCTTC
TRBJ1-1	TRBD1	.	TRBV29-1	CSGGDRAPEAFF	TGCAGCGGGGGAGACAGGGCCCCTGAAGCTTTCTTT